This TCR beta chain originates from a study of blood T cell repertoires in COVID-19. Overall study context: Samples representing acute and convalescent COVID-19 were sourced from the United States, Italy and Spain. T cells, B-cell-depleted T cells, or PBMCs supplied cDNA or gDNA.

Enrollment of patients from Seattle took place during active infection, with longitudinal follow-up. In the original workflow: How many nucleated cells were present was estimated from reference gene primer amplification. Using immunoSEQ multiplex PCR, the repertoire was profiled, and TCRdb retains in-frame clones only, with some absent. That table is the source of V, J and clone size, and D and trimming were worked out from the DNA. The repertoire holds about 350,000 clones, around 88% seen once, with less than 9% in the top ten. The CDR3 spans 15 residues. Germline-derived CDR1 and CDR2 are MNHNS and SASEGT. V was trimmed by 3 bases and J by 4 bases, leaving 14 bases between them.

The chain links TRBV6-1 to TRBJ2-3; D is possibly TRBD2 (5 bases). The clonotype comes from a woman aged 60-75 years with COVID-19, enrolled during active disease. Specimen: peripheral blood. The CDR3 sequence is CASSDAPSGPDTQYF. The CDR3 DNA follows: TGTGCCAGCAGTGACGCCCCAAGCGGCCCAGATACGCAGTATTTT.